Described below is a single TCR beta chain sequence and its context. Its target antigen remains unknown. It has no much larger one-base neighbor in the sample; base qualities were not kept. These data belong to a study of cytomegalovirus exposure and HLA in healthy donors (dated by TCRdb to the late 2010s). About the investigation overall: An earlier analysis of some 500 of the donors reported 250 to 300 Gb of sequence data and some 100 million unique TCR beta sequences from approximately 180 million T cells. An early release covering roughly 600 HLA-typed donors comprised approximately 300 gigabases of sequencing data and around 80 million unique TCR sequences. The genetic ancestry cluster associated with self-reported Caucasian donors included roughly 84% of the roughly 400 genotyped donors. The study aimed to test whether cataloging public T cell receptors could reveal signatures of past pathogen exposure. The study profiled the T cell repertoires of 666 subjects by immunosequencing and related them to cytomegalovirus serostatus. A separate validation cohort of roughly 120 different subjects was used in addition to the roughly 620-subject first cohort. High-throughput TCR immunosequencing, statistical association of individual TCRs with disease status, and machine learning were combined to predict cytomegalovirus infection status. In a later analysis, previously published TCR beta repertoires from about 640 donors were re-analyzed and high-resolution HLA genotyping was added so that TCR occurrence patterns could be studied. In the later analysis, no new phenotypic data were used to find candidate immune exposures; instead, reliance was placed on TCR beta sequences and their occurrence across donors. In an earlier analysis of 550 to 700 of the donors, high-throughput TCR beta sequencing was used to judge whether each TCR beta V gene segment behaved as functional or pseudogenic. Donor age, sex, ethnicity and CMV serostatus were compiled alongside the repertoire data. In a later genetic analysis, genome-wide SNP genotypes for about 65% of the roughly 670 donors were used, and that subset was treated as a discovery cohort. All discovery cohort repertoires had been generated on a single sequencing platform. HLA typing covered class I and class II loci at four-digit resolution. The number of donors typed differed by locus, with roughly 629-640 for A, B, C, DRB1 and DQB1, around 500 for DQA1, under 610 for DPA1, and some 470 for DPB1. Five DR-DQ haplotypes were treated as single units for association and clustering because of strong linkage in the cohort. Across approximately 420 genotyped donors of the cohort, an average of approximately 240,000 unique TCR beta nucleotide sequences per donor were sequenced, and roughly 20% of those sequences were non-productive. General conclusions and limits of the study: Presence/absence analyses assumed roughly uniform sequencing depth across donors, an assumption that may not hold. A total of around 150 TCR beta chains were listed by the study as associated with cytomegalovirus. The only immune exposure information available for the cohort was CMV serostatus. When HLA alleles, especially DR and DQ, strongly co-occurred, attributing TCR associations to individual alleles was difficult. In vitro tests confirmed that a few of the cytomegalovirus-associated TCR beta chains recognize cytomegalovirus antigens. Most CMV-associated TCR beta chains appeared to be HLA-restricted in a later analysis, and the HLA associations seemed to be driven largely by CMV exposure. Correlated functional status among segregating V segments might reflect linkage disequilibrium, but an unknown experimental factor could not be ruled out. V-gene and J-gene trimming of TCR beta chains was associated with a missense DCLRE1C variant in a later genetic analysis, and the association was replicated in an independent cohort. An earlier analysis of around 540 of the donors showed that most TCR beta V segments appeared in productive rearrangements either about 87% or about 30% of the time, which broadly matched IMGT annotations. In a later analysis, HLA-associated TCR beta chains showed more clonal expansion and lower generation probabilities than non-associated chains that were equally common. In this cohort, only TCR beta chains were sequenced, and detectable features were limited by the absence of alpha or paired-chain data. Because HLA typing was missing for some donors at each locus, association tests included only the typed subset. A cluster of highly shared sequence variants was judged likely to represent a technical artifact of the sequencing pipeline. The earlier analysis of 587 of the donors excluded some 15 rarely observed V segments, including chromosome 9 orphons, because counts were too low. While some public TCRs were present in many individuals, most TCR sequences turned up only very rarely across donors. A further reported finding was that TCR beta sequences accurately predicted the HLA-A and HLA-B alleles for most subjects in the first cohort. According to a later analysis, TCR association rates differed among HLA loci, with DRB1 alleles showing the most associated TCRs and HLA-C alleles showing the fewest. Several of the top co-occurrence clusters appeared to be linked to parvovirus B19, influenza, CMV and Epstein-Barr virus, according to a later analysis. In both the original and validation cohorts, the classifier was reported to diagnose cytomegalovirus status with high specificity and sensitivity. At a false discovery rate of 0.05, a later analysis linked about 16,000 TCR beta sequences to specific HLA alleles. According to the authors, the approach could potentially be generalized to other disease states and immunological phenotypes. Because the 87-base-pair reads could not distinguish some IMGT-functional V segments, including TRBV6-2 and TRBV6-3, those segments were excluded. According to a later genetic analysis, donors in an Asian-associated ancestry cluster had fewer N-insertions in productive TCRs than the approximately 710-donor mean.

The V end loses 7 bases and the J end loses 11 bases, and a stretch of 20 bases separates them. The germline V gene (reference sequence) specifies GTSNPN as CDR1 and SVGIG as CDR2. There are 12 amino acids in the CDR3, from cysteine to phenylalanine inclusive. Kept here is only the CDR3 DNA, which spans 36 bases and is read in frame from base 1. The cohort comprised several hundred healthy bone marrow donors. Cohort members were all nominally healthy when sampled, although unrecorded immune exposures were likely present. The donor tested CMV seronegative, placing the donor among the roughly 340 seronegative members of the cohort. A peripheral blood sample was provided by each donor, and peripheral blood mononuclear cells were used for TCR beta sequencing. The Qiagen DNeasy Blood Extraction Kit was used to extract genomic DNA from the blood cell samples. The library was obtained by the immunoSEQ multiplex PCR assay. A mixture of 60 forward primers for TCR Vbeta segments and 13 reverse primers for TCR Jbeta segments was used in the multiplex PCR. The CDR3 region of rearranged TCR beta genes was amplified from genomic DNA with a multiplex PCR assay. The Illumina HiSeq System was used to sequence the amplified TCR beta libraries as 87-base-pair reads. In the original analysis: Across the 670 or so repertoires, a later analysis counted approximately 75 million unique TCR beta chains, some 11 million of which were shared by at least two donors. A nearest-neighbor algorithm error-corrected the raw reads and collapsed the reads into unique sequences, merging closely related sequences to remove PCR and sequencing errors. V, D and J gene segments were assigned by aligning CDR3 sequences to IMGT reference sequences. For a sequence to be retained, at least a six-nucleotide match to both a V gene segment and a J gene segment was required. Rearrangements were classified as productive when the CDR3 lacked stop codons and remained in frame with V and J, and all other rearrangements were classified as non-productive. CDR3 was defined according to IMGT convention as the region running from the second conserved V-encoded cysteine to the conserved J-encoded phenylalanine. In an earlier analysis of some 550 of the donors, sequences lacking an unambiguous match to a single V gene segment were excluded. In an earlier analysis of 500 to 750 of the donors, V segments were called functional above 56.7% productive rearrangements and were called segregating when the between-donor standard deviation exceeded 5%. To diagnose cytomegalovirus status from the catalog of TCR beta chain sequences, a statistical classification framework was built. A later analysis assigned V and J genes by comparing TCR nucleotide sequences with IMGT/GENE-DB human TR gene sequences. A later analysis assigned CDR3 sequences and most-parsimonious VDJ recombination scenarios with the TCRdist pipeline. In a later analysis, each TCR beta chain was defined by its CDR3 amino acid sequence together with its V-gene family, and reads lacking a unique V-gene family were excluded. To address suspected cross-contamination and a sequencing artifact, a later analysis removed 550 to 750 highly shared, low-generation-probability nucleotide sequences. In a later analysis, a clonal expansion index for each public chain was calculated from normalized within-repertoire ranks of inferred template counts. In a later analysis, generation probabilities were computed with a VDJ recombination model fitted to out-of-frame rearrangements, and the resulting probabilities were checked against IGoR. In a later analysis, TCR-TCR, TCR-HLA and TCR-CMV co-occurrence was scored with hypergeometric tests, and a repertoire-size bias correction was applied to TCR pairs. To estimate false discovery rates, a later analysis permuted the HLA or CMV assignments 20 times. In a later analysis, co-occurring TCRs were grouped using DBSCAN, and TCRdist sequence similarity was added for clustering within HLA-allele-positive subsets. Repertoires with fewer than 30,000 or more than 120,000 public chains were left out of co-occurrence clustering, as were five repertoires with anomalous nucleotide sharing. Not all clones reach the TCRdb copy of this immuneACCESS table, which keeps in-frame sequences only. Checked studies attribute under half of the gap to unresolved V genes and leave the rest unexplained. The V and J calls and the clone size are those of that table, but D and trimming were determined from the DNA. This sample comprises about 160,000 clones, 65% to 80% of them detected only once. About 2.1% of the sample is in the top ten clones.

The TCR sequence derives from a female donor in good health and CMV-seronegative. The sequence links TRBV30 to TRBJ1-1; possibly the D gene is TRBD1, per 6 matching bases. Sequencing used PBMCs. The nucleotide sequence reads as follows: TGTGCCTTCGGAGTGGTGGGGGGGCGGGCTTTCTTT. Translated, it reads CAFGVVGGRAFF.